The 2 T cell receptor beta chains presented below share a single source sample, sequenced in a study of PD-L1 blockade in urothelial cancer. The table came from immunoSEQ multiplex PCR; TCRdb's copy has only in-frame clones and leaves some out. The table records roughly 38,000 clones, almost 85% of them present only once. The specimen was PBMCs, collected around atezolizumab (anti-PD-L1) treatment. All receptors come from a man between 70 and 80 years old with urothelial cancer.

This chain links TRBV9 with TRBJ1-1; D is uncertain. CDR1 and CDR2 from the germline V gene are SGDLS and YYNGEE. The CDR3 has 15 amino acids. V gave up 1 base and J gave up 0 bases, with 10 bases separating them. The CDR3 here is CASSVSSQLNTEAFF. CDR3 coding DNA: TGTGCCAGCAGCGTAAGTTCACAGCTGAACACTGAAGCTTTCTTT.

This chain's CDR3 is CASSGPGQGFGNTIYF. The CDR3 nucleotides are TGTGCCAGCAGCGGACCGGGACAGGGATTTGGAAACACCATATATTTT. J is TRBJ1-3 and V is TRBV9, with 9 bases identical to TRBD1. With V trimmed by 3 bases and J by 3 bases, 7 bases remained unmatched. The CDR3 runs 16 residues. Germline CDR1 is SGDLS and CDR2 is YYNGEE.